The entry below describes one TCR beta chain. The antigen is undetermined. TCRdb keeps only in-frame clones here, not all; method: immunoSEQ multiplex PCR. This table has more than 55,000 clones, approximately 72% appearing once. These data originate in a study of vaccination effects on CD4 cells after COVID-19. Turning to the study itself: ViraFEST used viral peptide pools to expand antigen-specific CD4+ T cells before sequencing.

The culture ran for 10 days, and then CD4+ T cells were isolated. BNT162b2 vaccine or mRNA-1273 vaccine was given to participants in two doses. Half of the medium was exchanged for IL-2 medium on both days 3 and 7. Study results and limitations: Clones from infection and from vaccination both contracted markedly late after vaccination.

From germline, CDR1 is MNHEY and CDR2 SVGEGT. The CDR3 covers 13 residues. V was clipped by 6 bases and J by 2 bases, with 8 bases between them. Sequences were derived from CD4+ T cells from PBMCs cultured without peptide, sampled after COVID-19 vaccination. This chain connects TRBV6-2 or TRBV6-3 to TRBJ2-1; D call uncertain. This TCR derives from a human donor who received a COVID-19 vaccine. The DNA of the CDR3 is TGTGCCAGCAGCCTTGGAACCTACAATGAGCAGTTCTTC. The encoded protein is CASSLGTYNEQFF.